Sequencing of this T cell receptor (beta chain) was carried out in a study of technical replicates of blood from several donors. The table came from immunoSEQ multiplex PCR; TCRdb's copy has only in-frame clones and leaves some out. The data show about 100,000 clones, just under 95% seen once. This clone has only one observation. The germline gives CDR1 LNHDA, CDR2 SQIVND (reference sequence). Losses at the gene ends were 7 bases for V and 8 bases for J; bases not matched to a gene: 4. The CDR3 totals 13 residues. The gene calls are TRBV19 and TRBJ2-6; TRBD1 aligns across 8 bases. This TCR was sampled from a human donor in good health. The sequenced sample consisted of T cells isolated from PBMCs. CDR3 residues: CASKDRESNVLTF. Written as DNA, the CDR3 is TGTGCCAGTAAGGACAGGGAGTCCAACGTCCTGACTTTC.